The subject of this entry is one TCR beta chain. The record originates from a study of blood T cell repertoires in COVID-19. Germline-derived CDR1 and CDR2 are MDHEN and SYDVKM. The CDR3 is 14 amino acids. J lost 3 bases, V lost 6 bases, and 7 bases had no gene match. Repertoires were generated with immunoSEQ multiplex PCR, while TCRdb's copy carries only in-frame clones and drops some. The sample lists about 370,000 clones; around 87% were seen once. The rearrangement links TRBV28 to TRBJ2-5, with 7 bases lining up with TRBD1. What was sequenced was peripheral blood. The TCR originated in a woman aged 25 to 39 with COVID-19, enrolled during active disease. CDR3 DNA sequence: TGTGCCAGCAGCCTCGGGACAGAGAAAGAGACCCAGTACTTC. Translation gives CASSLGTEKETQYF.